This T cell receptor (beta chain) was captured by sequencing in a study of cytomegalovirus exposure and HLA in healthy donors. Overall study findings and caveats: Confirmation in vitro established that a few CMV-associated chains were specific for CMV antigens.

With V trimmed by 5 bases and J by 1 base, 4 bases remained unmatched. Germline CDR1 and CDR2: GTSNPN and SVGIG (reference sequence). The CDR3 runs 13 residues. Comment on this clone: Its antigen is undetermined.

Profiled with immunoSEQ multiplex PCR; TCRdb holds only in-frame clones, not every one. The sample has approximately 220,000 clones; over 80% are singletons. This sequence originates from a woman aged 18-35 years in good health and CMV-seronegative. Sequenced sample: PBMCs. The rearrangement uses TRBV30 and TRBJ2-7; 8 positions agree with TRBD2. The CDR3 reads CAWVSGDSYEQYF. As DNA, the CDR3 is TGTGCCTGGGTTAGCGGGGATTCCTACGAGCAGTACTTC. The whole variable domain, remainder taken from reference TRBV30 and TRBJ2-7, is SQTIHQWPATLVQPVGSPLSLECTVEGTSNPNLYWYRQAAGRGLQLLFYSVGIGQISSEVPQNLSASRPQDRQFILSSKKLLLSDSGFYLCAWVSGDSYEQYFGPGTRLTVT.